The entry that follows covers one T cell receptor (beta chain) sequence. The target antigen is unknown. PCR involved 60 Vbeta and 13 Jbeta primers. Sequenced by immunoSEQ multiplex PCR; TCRdb stores in-frame clones only, minus some. The sample shows approximately 220,000 clones, over 70% of them seen only once. The sample belongs to a study of cytomegalovirus exposure and HLA in healthy donors. Across the whole study: Counted in an early data release were about 85 million unique TCRs from HLA-typed donors. Study-level findings and limits: In an earlier analysis, most TCR beta V segments were productive about 90% or about 30% of the time. Certain sequence variants were highly shared and formed a cluster, and this cluster was likely a sequencing artifact. Among TCR beta chains, those listed as cytomegalovirus-associated numbered over 150.

The clonotype was recovered from a boy aged 2 to 9 in good health and CMV-seronegative. Material for sequencing was PBMCs.

CDR3 in DNA: TGTGCCAGCAGTTCTAGGGGTTACTACGAGCAGTACTTC. Translating it yields CASSSRGYYEQYF. The rearrangement links TRBV6-5 to TRBJ2-7; a weak D match, TRBD1 (5 bases). Deletions cut 4 bases from V and 3 bases from J, with 10 bases between. From germline, CDR1 is MNHEY and CDR2 SVGAGI. This CDR3 has 13 residues.